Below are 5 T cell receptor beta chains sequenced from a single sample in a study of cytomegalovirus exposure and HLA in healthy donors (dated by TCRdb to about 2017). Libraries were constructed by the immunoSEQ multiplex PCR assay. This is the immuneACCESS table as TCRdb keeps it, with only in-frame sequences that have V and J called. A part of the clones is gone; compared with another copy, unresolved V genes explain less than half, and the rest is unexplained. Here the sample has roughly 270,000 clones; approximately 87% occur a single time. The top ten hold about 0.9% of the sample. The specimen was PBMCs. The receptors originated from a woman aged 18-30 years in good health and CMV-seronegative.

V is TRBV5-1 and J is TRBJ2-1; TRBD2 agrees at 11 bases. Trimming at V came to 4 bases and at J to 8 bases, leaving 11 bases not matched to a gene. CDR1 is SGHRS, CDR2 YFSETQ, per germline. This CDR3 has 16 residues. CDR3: CASSPTLAGGIYEQFF. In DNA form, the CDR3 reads TGCGCCAGCAGCCCGACCCTAGCGGGAGGTATATATGAGCAGTTCTTC.

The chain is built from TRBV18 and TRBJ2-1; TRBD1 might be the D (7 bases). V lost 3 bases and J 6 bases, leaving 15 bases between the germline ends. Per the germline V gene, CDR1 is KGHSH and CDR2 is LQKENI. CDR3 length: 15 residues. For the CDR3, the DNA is TGTGCCAGCTCACCGGAGGGGGCTGGCGTCAATGAGCAGTTCTTC. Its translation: CASSPEGAGVNEQFF.

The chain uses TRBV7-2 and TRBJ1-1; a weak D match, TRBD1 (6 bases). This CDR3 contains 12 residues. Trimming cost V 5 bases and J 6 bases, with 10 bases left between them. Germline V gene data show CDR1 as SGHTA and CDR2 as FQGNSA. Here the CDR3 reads CASSAHRAEAFF. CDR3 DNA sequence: TGTGCCAGCAGCGCGCACAGGGCTGAAGCTTTCTTT. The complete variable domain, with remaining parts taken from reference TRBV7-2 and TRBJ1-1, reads GAGVSQSPSNKVTEKGKDVELRCDPISGHTALYWYRQSLGQGLEFLIYFQGNSAPDKSGLPSDRFSAERTGGSVSTLTIQRTQQEDSAVYLCASSAHRAEAFFGQGTRLTVV.

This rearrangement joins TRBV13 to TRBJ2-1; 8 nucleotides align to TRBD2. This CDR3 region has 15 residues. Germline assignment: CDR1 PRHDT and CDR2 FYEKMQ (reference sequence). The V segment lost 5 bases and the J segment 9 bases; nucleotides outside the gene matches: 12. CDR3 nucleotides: TGTGCCAGCAGCAAAGGGGGACTAGGGGGAGGTGAGCAGTTCTTC. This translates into CASSKGGLGGGEQFF. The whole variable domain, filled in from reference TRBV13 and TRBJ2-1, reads AAGVIQSPRHLIKEKRETATLKCYPIPRHDTVYWYQQGPGQDPQFLISFYEKMQSDKGSIPDRFSAQQFSDYHSELNMSSLELGDSALYFCASSKGGLGGGEQFFGPGTRLTVL.

This chain's CDR3 is CASSPGVYADTQYF. The CDR3 bases are TGTGCCAGCTCACCCGGAGTATACGCAGATACGCAGTATTTT. The chain has TRBV18 and TRBJ2-3; D is unresolved. The CDR3 loop spans 14 amino acids. Between the trimmed V and J ends, which lost 3 bases and 4 bases, there was a span of 11 bases. Germline CDR1 reads KGHSH; CDR2 reads LQKENI.